The clone carrying this T cell receptor beta chain has just a few counts. The antigen is unknown. The record originates from a study of CD8+CD57+ T cells in acquired aplastic anemia. Study at large: CD4+ cell libraries from healthy donors averaged approximately 10 million reads.

Genomic DNA served as template for TCR beta VDJ and CDR3 profiling. TCRdb passed the reads through MiXCR, listing each CDR3 protein once. The sample yields about 210,000 distinct CDR3 sequences, approximately 60% seen once. General study results and limits: There were roughly 30 CD8+ CDR3 sequences that occurred in both patients and controls.

Sequenced sample: sorted CD4+, CD8+, or CD8+CD57+ T cells (not recorded which) from PBMCs. The source of this sequence is a human donor in good health.

The CDR3 spells CASSLRTGNEQYF. The DNA for the CDR3 is TGCGCCAGCAGTTTACGGACAGGGAACGAGCAGTACTTC. The chain has TRBV5-1 and TRBJ2-7; 8 positions agree with TRBD1. V lost 5 bases, J lost 5 bases, and 6 bases stayed unmatched. This CDR3 region has 13 residues. The V gene's germline CDR1 is SGHRS and CDR2 YFSETQ.